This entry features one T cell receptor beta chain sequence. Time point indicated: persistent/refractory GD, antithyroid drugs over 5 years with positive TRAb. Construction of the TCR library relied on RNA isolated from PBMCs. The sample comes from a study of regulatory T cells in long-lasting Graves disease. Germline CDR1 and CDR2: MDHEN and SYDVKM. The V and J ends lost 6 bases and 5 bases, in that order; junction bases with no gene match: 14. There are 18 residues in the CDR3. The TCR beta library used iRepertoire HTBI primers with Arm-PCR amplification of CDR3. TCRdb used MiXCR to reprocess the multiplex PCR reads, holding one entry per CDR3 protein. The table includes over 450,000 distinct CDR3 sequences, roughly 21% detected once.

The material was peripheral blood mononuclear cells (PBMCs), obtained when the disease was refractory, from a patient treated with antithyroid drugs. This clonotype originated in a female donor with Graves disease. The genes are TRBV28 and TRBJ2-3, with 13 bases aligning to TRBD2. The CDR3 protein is CASRPTSGRTYGGDTQYF. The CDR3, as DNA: TGTGCCAGCAGGCCGACTAGCGGGAGGACTTATGGAGGAGATACGCAGTATTTT.